The next 32 T cell receptor beta chains were all read from a single sample in a study of T cell repertoires in cytomegalovirus infection (dated by TCRdb to between 2018 and 2021). This sample was sequenced with an Illumina HiSeq 1500. The public sequencing data were trimmed at Q25 with fastp and processed into clonotypes with MiXCR by TCRdb, which kept only in-frame beta chains. Identical CDR3 protein sequences are pooled into one entry, listed with their most common genes and DNA. This sample lists roughly 230,000 distinct CDR3 sequences; approximately 15% were detected once. The ten largest clones take up less than 50% of the sample. Sequenced sample: CD8+ T cells from PBMCs. These receptors came from a human donor in good health (CMV status not recorded). Some clones in this sample may be carry-over from other donors' samples.

At least ten counts were recorded for this clonotype. This rearrangement joins TRBV7-8 to TRBJ2-7; tentatively, D is TRBD2 (6 bases). The CDR3 spans 16 residues. Trimming pared 0 bases from V and 0 bases from J, leaving 12 bases between. Germline V gene lookup returns CDR1 SGHVS and CDR2 FQNEAQ. The CDR3 bases are TGTGCCAGCAGCTTAGCGCGGGGAATTGGCTCCTACGAGCAGTACTTC. This sequence encodes CASSLARGIGSYEQYF.

The CDR3 loop reads CASSEDEGAGRETQYF. The CDR3 DNA is TGTGCCAGCAGTGAAGACGAGGGAGCGGGCCGAGAGACCCAGTACTTC. The chain employs TRBV6-1 and TRBJ2-5; D perhaps matches TRBD2 (6 bases). The CDR3 contains 16 residues. V was shortened by 1 base and J by 4 bases, with 16 bases between the two germline ends. Germline V gene data show CDR1 as MNHNS and CDR2 as SASEGT.

The chain links TRBV2 to TRBJ2-3; no clear D. Germline loops: CDR1 SNHLY, CDR2 FYNNEI. Trimming shortened V by 7 bases and J by 2 bases, and 13 bases separated the two germline ends. The CDR3 covers 14 residues. CDR3 protein: CASTRPYSTDTQYF. The CDR3 DNA reads TGTGCCAGCACAAGACCTTACTCCACAGATACGCAGTATTTT.

The chain recombines TRBV10-3 with TRBJ2-5; TRBD2 matches 7 bases. The CDR3 is 13 amino acids. Germline V CDR1 and CDR2: ENHRY, SYGVKD. With 0 bases clipped from V and 5 bases from J, the junction kept 0 bases outside the gene matches. Here the CDR3 DNA reads TGTGCCATCAGTGAGTCGGGAGGGGAGACCCAGTACTTC. This encodes CAISESGGETQYF.

The table lists this clonotype with many counts. V is TRBV7-6 and J is TRBJ2-2; D unresolved. Looked up from germline, CDR1 is SGHVS and CDR2 is FNYEAQ. CDR3 length: 16 amino acids. V was clipped by 0 bases and J by 1 base, with 9 bases between them. The CDR3 DNA is TGTGCCAGCAGCTTAGCAGACGCATTGAACACCGGGGAGCTGTTTTTT. Its translation is CASSLADALNTGELFF.

Only a few counts were recorded for this clonotype. This sequence joins TRBV3-1 and TRBJ2-1; no definite D call. Germline loops: CDR1 LGHDT, CDR2 YNNKEL (reference sequence). The CDR3 extends over 12 amino acids. V was trimmed by 2 bases and J by 9 bases, leaving 8 bases between them. As DNA, the CDR3 is TGTGCCAGCAGCCAAAGGACGTTTGAGCAGTTCTTC. Its protein is CASSQRTFEQFF.

Many counts were recorded for this clonotype. The V gene is TRBV29-1, the J gene TRBJ2-1, with TRBD1 matching 10 bases. Germline V gene sequence: CDR1 SQVTM, CDR2 ANQGSEA. This CDR3 has 12 amino acids. CDR3: CTAGTGVNEQFF. The DNA of the CDR3 is TGCACCGCCGGGACAGGGGTCAATGAGCAGTTCTTC.

This clonotype has at least ten counts. The genes are TRBV6-2 or TRBV6-3 and TRBJ1-2; TRBD1 might be the D (5 bases). The V gene's germline CDR1 is MNHEY and CDR2 SVGEGT. With 0 bases removed from V and 8 bases from J, the gap between germline ends came to 16 bases. The CDR3 extends over 15 amino acids. CDR3 sequence: CASSYSISGTRGYTF. CDR3 DNA sequence: TGTGCCAGCAGTTACTCGATATCAGGGACTAGAGGCTACACCTTC.

The V gene is TRBV28, the J gene TRBJ1-5; no reliable D call. Between the trimmed V and J ends, which lost 7 bases and 2 bases, there was a span of 12 bases. CDR3 size: 14 residues. Germline V gives CDR1 MDHEN, CDR2 SYDVKM. DNA of the CDR3: TGTGCCAGCACCGGAGGGTGGGGCAATCAGCCCCAGCATTTT. Encoded protein: CASTGGWGNQPQHF. The variable domain in full, with the rest retrieved from reference TRBV28 and TRBJ1-5, is DVKVTQSSRYLVKRTGEKVFLECVQDMDHENMFWYRQDPGLGLRLIYFSYDVKMKEKGDIPEGYSVSREKKERFSLILESASTNQTSMYLCASTGGWGNQPQHFGDGTRLSIL.

This clonotype came up a few times. The rearrangement uses TRBV6-1 and TRBJ2-7; tentative D call: TRBD2 (5 bases). V gave up 5 bases and J gave up 10 bases, with 21 bases separating them. The length of the CDR3 is 14 residues. The germline V gene has CDR1 MNHNS and CDR2 SASEGT. This chain's CDR3 is CASSKSGGATIQYF. The CDR3 nucleotides are TGTGCCAGCAGTAAGTCCGGAGGTGCTACGATACAGTACTTC.

This clonotype occurred a few times. This chain joins TRBV6-5 and TRBJ1-1; D is possibly TRBD1 (5 bases). The CDR3 extends over 15 amino acids. The germline V and J ends were trimmed by 2 bases and 13 bases, with 23 bases remaining between them. From germline, CDR1 is MNHEY and CDR2 SVGAGI. CDR3 in amino acids: CASSYRGTDWGLGFF. Here the CDR3 DNA reads TGTGCCAGCAGTTACCGTGGGACGGACTGGGGATTAGGTTTCTTT.

The J gene is TRBJ2-5, the V gene TRBV6-5; 8 bases are a match to TRBD1. CDR3 length: 12 residues. Germline V CDR1 and CDR2: MNHEY, SVGAGI. V shed 6 bases and J 4 bases; nucleotides not matched to a gene: 1. The CDR3 DNA follows: TGTGCCAGCAGCAGGGGGCGAGAGACCCAGTACTTC. Its translation is CASSRGRETQYF.

This clonotype was picked up many times. The V and J genes are TRBV12-3 or TRBV12-4 and TRBJ2-7; possibly TRBD1 or TRBD2 for D (5 bases each). Trimming pared 4 bases from V and 1 base from J, leaving 11 bases between. The length of the CDR3 is 14 residues. CDR3 region: CASSSPGRSYEQYF. Written as DNA, the CDR3 is TGTGCCAGCAGTTCCCCGGGACGATCCTACGAGCAGTACTTC.

This clonotype has a count of ten or more. The rearrangement joins TRBV7-6 to TRBJ1-1; D gene uncertain. This CDR3 is built from 14 residues. Per the germline V gene, CDR1 is SGHVS and CDR2 is FNYEAQ. Trimming pared 2 bases from V and 1 base from J, leaving 8 bases between. CDR3 in amino acids: CASSLTYGNTEAFF. In nucleotides, the CDR3 is TGTGCCAGCAGCTTAACCTACGGGAACACTGAAGCTTTCTTT.

The V gene is TRBV6-6, the J gene TRBJ2-3, with 7 bases matching TRBD1. CDR3 length: 15 amino acids. Looked up from germline, CDR1 is MNHNY and CDR2 is SVGAGI (reference sequence). Losses at the gene ends were 2 bases for V and 3 bases for J; bases not matched to a gene: 5. The CDR3 sequence is CASSYVTGVTDTQYF. CDR3 coding DNA: TGTGCCAGCAGTTACGTAACAGGGGTTACAGATACGCAGTATTTT.

The table lists this clonotype with many counts. The chain joins TRBV12-3 or TRBV12-4 to TRBJ2-3, with 11 bases fitting TRBD2. Losses at the gene ends were 5 bases for V and 7 bases for J; bases not matched to a gene: 2. This CDR3 contains 13 residues. The CDR3 DNA reads TGTGCCAGCAGTCCTAGCGGGGGGTATACGCAGTATTTT. It specifies CASSPSGGYTQYF.

This clonotype was seen at least ten times. The rearrangement uses TRBV7-9 and TRBJ2-7, with D unresolved. Trimming pared 5 bases from V and 6 bases from J, leaving 17 bases between. The CDR3 loop spans 14 amino acids. Germline lookup yields CDR1 SEHNR and CDR2 FQNEAQ (reference sequence). This chain's CDR3 is CASSLPGRATEQYF. The DNA of the CDR3 is TGTGCCAGCAGCCTACCGGGTCGAGCGACCGAGCAGTACTTC. Full variable domain (rest looked up from reference TRBV7-9 and TRBJ2-7): DTGVSQNPRHKITKRGQNVTFRCDPISEHNRLYWYRQTLGQGPEFLTYFQNEAQLEKSRLLSDRFSAERPKGSFSTLEIQRTEQGDSAMYLCASSLPGRATEQYFGPGTRLTVT.

This clonotype was picked up many times. This chain connects TRBV29-1 to TRBJ1-2; 7 bases are shared with TRBD1. J lost 4 bases, V lost 0 bases, and 8 bases had no gene match. CDR3 length: 15 residues. Germline values: CDR1 SQVTM, CDR2 ANQGSEA. CDR3 DNA sequence: TGCAGCGTTGAAGAACCAGGACAGGCCGCCTATGGCTACACCTTC. This sequence encodes CSVEEPGQAAYGYTF.

The chain links TRBV5-6 to TRBJ2-1; unclear D gene. CDR3 size: 14 residues. Per the germline V gene, CDR1 is SGHDT and CDR2 is YYEEEE. V was clipped by 1 base and J by 1 base, with 6 bases between them. CDR3 residues: CASSLIRSYNEQFF. The CDR3 bases are TGTGCCAGCAGCTTGATCCGTTCCTACAATGAGCAGTTCTTC.

As regards this clonotype: The missing conserved phenylalanine or tryptophan at the end of this CDR3 makes a read error likely. This chain connects TRBV7-3 to TRBJ1-5; a possible D gene is TRBD1 (5 bases). The CDR3 consists of 19 residues. Germline V gives CDR1 SGHTA, CDR2 FQGTGA. V lost 3 bases and J 1 base, leaving 22 bases between the germline ends. CDR3 protein: CASSFGQGGKGPSNQPQHS. The DNA of the CDR3 is TGTGCCAGCAGCTTCGGGCAGGGTGGGAAGGGACCAAGCAATCAGCCCCAGCATTCT.

This clonotype was recorded a few times. The chain couples TRBV28 to TRBJ1-1; D ambiguous. Germline assignment: CDR1 MDHEN and CDR2 SYDVKM. The CDR3 extends over 17 amino acids. V lost 3 bases to trimming and J lost 5 bases, with 22 bases between them. The CDR3 DNA reads as TGTGCCAGCAGTTTGGTCTGGGAGAACGGGATTGGAACTGAAGCTTTCTTT. This translates into CASSLVWENGIGTEAFF.

This clonotype showed up just a few times. V usage is TRBV20-1 and J usage is TRBJ1-5; D unresolved. Per germline, CDR1 DFQATT and CDR2 SNEGSKA (reference sequence). The germline V and J ends were trimmed by 1 base and 0 bases, with 10 bases remaining between them. The CDR3 runs to 15 residues. As DNA, the CDR3 is TGCAGTGCTAGAGGTCGACACATTAGCAATCAGCCCCAGCATTTT. Its protein is CSARGRHISNQPQHF.

This clonotype was counted a few times. V usage is TRBV6-6 and J usage is TRBJ1-1; D call uncertain. Germline V CDR1 and CDR2: MNHNY, SVGAGI (reference sequence). The ends were cut back, 2 bases at V and 0 bases at J, with 10 bases in the middle. The CDR3 totals 15 residues. This CDR3 reads CASSYLSDLNTEAFF. In DNA form, the CDR3 reads TGTGCCAGCAGTTACCTCTCAGACCTGAACACTGAAGCTTTCTTT.

V is TRBV29-1 and J is TRBJ2-1; 9 bases are shared with TRBD2. Trimming removed 4 bases from V and 4 bases from J; junction bases left unmatched: 2. CDR1 is SQVTM and CDR2 is ANQGSEA in the germline V gene. The CDR3 is 13 residues long. The CDR3 reads CSVGTSVYNEQFF. CDR3 DNA: TGCAGCGTTGGGACTAGCGTTTACAATGAGCAGTTCTTC.

This clonotype was observed at least ten times. The chain recombines TRBV7-9 with TRBJ2-3; the D gene is possibly TRBD1 (8 bases). Looked up from germline, CDR1 is SEHNR and CDR2 is FQNEAQ (reference sequence). This CDR3 has 16 residues. Trimming pared 4 bases from V and 2 bases from J, leaving 16 bases between. The CDR3 region is CASSSPDRDYTDTQYF. The CDR3, as DNA: TGTGCCAGCAGCTCACCGGACAGGGACTACACAGATACGCAGTATTTT.

The V gene is TRBV2, the J gene TRBJ1-2; D remains unclear. V lost 7 bases and J lost 6, with 12 bases in between. Germline V lookup: CDR1 SNHLY, CDR2 FYNNEI. The CDR3 sequence is 12 residues long. CDR3: CASKNSLHGYTF. CDR3 coding DNA: TGTGCCAGCAAAAACAGCCTACATGGCTACACCTTC.

Only a few counts were recorded for this clonotype. This chain connects TRBV7-3 to TRBJ2-7; possibly TRBD1 for D (5 bases). This CDR3 spans 13 amino acids. The V end was cut by 8 bases, the J end by 1 base, with 12 bases between. Germline V lookup: CDR1 SGHTA, CDR2 FQGTGA. The CDR3 DNA reads as TGTGCCAGCGGTTTGTCAGGGTCCTACGAGCAGTACTTC. This translates into CASGLSGSYEQYF. The full variable domain, with the rest looked up from reference TRBV7-3 and TRBJ2-7, is GAGVSQTPSNKVTEKGKYVELRCDPISGHTALYWYRQSLGQGPEFLIYFQGTGAADDSGLPNDRFFAVRPEGSVSTLKIQRTERGDSAVYLCASGLSGSYEQYFGPGTRLTVT.

This clonotype has just a few counts. The genes are TRBV7-6 and TRBJ2-7; D is tentatively TRBD1 or TRBD2 (6 bases each). Germline CDR1 is SGHVS and CDR2 is FNYEAQ. There are 14 residues in the CDR3. V gave up 1 base and J gave up 5 bases, with 12 bases separating them. The CDR3 protein is CASSLVEGGNEQYF. The DNA for the CDR3 is TGTGCCAGCAGCTTAGTTGAGGGGGGCAACGAGCAGTACTTC.

The chain uses TRBV13 and TRBJ2-7; 9 bases line up with TRBD1. The CDR3 sequence is 15 residues long. Germline V lookup: CDR1 PRHDT, CDR2 FYEKMQ (reference sequence). V lost 3 bases, J lost 3 bases, and 6 bases stayed unmatched. The CDR3 is CASSFPGQGRYEQYF. Here the CDR3 DNA reads TGTGCCAGCAGCTTCCCGGGACAGGGTCGCTACGAGCAGTACTTC.

The J gene is TRBJ2-2, the V gene TRBV6-1, with 8 bases that match TRBD1. CDR1 MNHNS and CDR2 SASEGT come from the germline V gene. There are 16 residues in the CDR3. The V gene end was trimmed by 3 bases and the J gene end by 2 bases; junction bases not matched to a gene: 5. CDR3 bases: TGTGCCAGCAGTGACCCCGGACAGGGCAACACCGGGGAGCTGTTTTTT. Residues: CASSDPGQGNTGELFF.

This clonotype came up many times. The chain joins TRBV5-1 to TRBJ2-2; 10 positions match TRBD1. The ends lost 4 bases at V and 6 bases at J; junction bases unmatched: 15. Looked up from germline, CDR1 is SGHRS and CDR2 is YFSETQ. The CDR3 sequence is 18 residues long. CDR3 amino acids: CASSLDSTGQGMSGELFF. CDR3 bases: TGCGCCAGCAGCCTAGACTCCACGGGACAGGGGATGTCCGGGGAGCTGTTTTTT.

The chain links TRBV29-1 to TRBJ2-1; D is unresolved. The ends were cut back, 1 base at V and 5 bases at J, with 9 bases in the middle. The CDR3 has 13 residues. Germline CDR1 is SQVTM and CDR2 is ANQGSEA. CDR3 amino acids: CSVEVGRHNEQFF. CDR3 nucleotides: TGCAGCGTTGAAGTAGGTAGGCACAATGAGCAGTTCTTC.